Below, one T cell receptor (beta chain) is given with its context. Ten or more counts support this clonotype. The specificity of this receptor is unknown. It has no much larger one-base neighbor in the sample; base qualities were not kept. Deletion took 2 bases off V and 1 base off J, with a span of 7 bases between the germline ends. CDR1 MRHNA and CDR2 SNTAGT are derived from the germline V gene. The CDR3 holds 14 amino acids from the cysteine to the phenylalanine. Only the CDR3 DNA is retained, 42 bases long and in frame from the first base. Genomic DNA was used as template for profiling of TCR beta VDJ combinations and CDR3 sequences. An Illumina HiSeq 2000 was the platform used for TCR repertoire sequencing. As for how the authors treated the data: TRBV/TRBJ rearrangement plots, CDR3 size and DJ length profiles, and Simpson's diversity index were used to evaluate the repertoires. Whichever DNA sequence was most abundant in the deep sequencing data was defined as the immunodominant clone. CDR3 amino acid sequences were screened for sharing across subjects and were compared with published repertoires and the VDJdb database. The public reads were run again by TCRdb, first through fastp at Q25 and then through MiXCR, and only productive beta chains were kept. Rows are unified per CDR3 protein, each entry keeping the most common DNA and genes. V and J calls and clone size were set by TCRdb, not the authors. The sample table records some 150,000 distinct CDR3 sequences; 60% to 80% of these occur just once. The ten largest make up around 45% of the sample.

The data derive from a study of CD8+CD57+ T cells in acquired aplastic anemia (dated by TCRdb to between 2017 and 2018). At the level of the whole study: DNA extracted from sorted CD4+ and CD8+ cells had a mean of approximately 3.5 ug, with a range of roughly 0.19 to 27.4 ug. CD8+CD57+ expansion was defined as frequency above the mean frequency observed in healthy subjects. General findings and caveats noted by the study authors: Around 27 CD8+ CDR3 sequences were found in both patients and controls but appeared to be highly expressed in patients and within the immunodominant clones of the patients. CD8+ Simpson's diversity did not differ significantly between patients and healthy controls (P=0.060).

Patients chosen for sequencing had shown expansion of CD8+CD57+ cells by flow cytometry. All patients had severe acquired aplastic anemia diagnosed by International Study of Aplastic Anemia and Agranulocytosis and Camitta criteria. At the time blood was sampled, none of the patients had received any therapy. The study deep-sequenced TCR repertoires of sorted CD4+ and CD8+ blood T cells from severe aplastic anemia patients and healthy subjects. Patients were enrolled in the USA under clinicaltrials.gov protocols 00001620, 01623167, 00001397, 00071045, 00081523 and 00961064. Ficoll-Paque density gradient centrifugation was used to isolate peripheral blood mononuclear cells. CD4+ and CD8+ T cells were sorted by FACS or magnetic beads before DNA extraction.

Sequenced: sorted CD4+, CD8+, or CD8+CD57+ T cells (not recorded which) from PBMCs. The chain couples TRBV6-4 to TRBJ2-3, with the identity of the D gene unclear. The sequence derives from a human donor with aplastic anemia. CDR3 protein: CASSDRPGTDTQYF. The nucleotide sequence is TGTGCCAGCAGTGACAGGCCCGGCACAGATACGCAGTATTTT.